This T cell receptor (beta chain) is drawn from a study of blood T cell repertoires in COVID-19. Background on the study: Acute and convalescent COVID-19 specimens originated in the United States, Italy and Spain. T cells, B-cell-depleted T cells, or PBMCs provided the cDNA or gDNA that served as material.

This CDR3 contains 14 residues. Germline values: CDR1 KGHSH, CDR2 LQKENI. V dropped 6 bases and J dropped 0 bases, with 9 bases sitting between them. In the authors' workflow: Reference gene primer amplification in the assay estimated nucleated cell counts. The repertoire was sequenced with immunoSEQ multiplex PCR; TCRdb's copy has only in-frame clones and lacks some. That table is the source of V, J and clone size, and D and trimming were worked out from the DNA. The top ten hold 3% to 3.5% of the sample, which has 150,000 to 200,000 clones, roughly 85% seen once. The sequenced sample consisted of peripheral blood. The rearrangement joins TRBV18 to TRBJ1-3; D remains unclear. This clonotype was sampled from a human donor with acute or convalescent COVID-19. The donor label of this sample is uncertain. The CDR3 DNA reads TGTGCCAGCTCTCCGGGAAGCTCTGGAAACACCATATATTTT. It encodes CASSPGSSGNTIYF.